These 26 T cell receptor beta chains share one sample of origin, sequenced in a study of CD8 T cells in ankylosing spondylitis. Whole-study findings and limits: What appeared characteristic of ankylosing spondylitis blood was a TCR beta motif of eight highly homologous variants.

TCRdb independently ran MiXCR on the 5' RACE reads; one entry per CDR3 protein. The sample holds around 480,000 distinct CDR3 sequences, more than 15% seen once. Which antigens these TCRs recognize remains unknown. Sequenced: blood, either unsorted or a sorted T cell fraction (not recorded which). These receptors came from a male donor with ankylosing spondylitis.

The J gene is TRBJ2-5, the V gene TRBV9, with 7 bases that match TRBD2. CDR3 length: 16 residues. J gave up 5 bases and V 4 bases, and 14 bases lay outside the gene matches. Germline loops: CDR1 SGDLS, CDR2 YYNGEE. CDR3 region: CASSRSGATGPETQYF. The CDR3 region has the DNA TGTGCCAGCAGCCGAAGCGGGGCTACTGGCCCCGAGACCCAGTACTTC.

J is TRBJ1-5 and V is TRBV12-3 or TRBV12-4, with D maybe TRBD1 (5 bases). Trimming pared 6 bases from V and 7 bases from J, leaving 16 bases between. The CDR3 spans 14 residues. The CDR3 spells CASSLGGRVQPQHF. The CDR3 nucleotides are TGTGCCAGCAGCCTCGGGGGGAGGGTGCAGCCCCAGCATTTT.

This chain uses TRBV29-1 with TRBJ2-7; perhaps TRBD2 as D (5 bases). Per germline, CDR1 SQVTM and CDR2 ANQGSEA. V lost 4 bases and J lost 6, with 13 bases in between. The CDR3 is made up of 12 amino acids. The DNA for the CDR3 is TGCAGCGTTGCAGAGGGCTGGGGCGAGCAGTACTTC. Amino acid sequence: CSVAEGWGEQYF.

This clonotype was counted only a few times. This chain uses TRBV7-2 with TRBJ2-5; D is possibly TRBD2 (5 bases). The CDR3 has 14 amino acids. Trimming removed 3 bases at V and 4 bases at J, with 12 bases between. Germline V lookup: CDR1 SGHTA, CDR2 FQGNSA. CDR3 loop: CASSLGRGLETQYF. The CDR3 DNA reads TGTGCCAGCAGCTTGGGTCGGGGTCTAGAGACCCAGTACTTC. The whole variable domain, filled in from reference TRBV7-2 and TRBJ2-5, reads GAGVSQSPSNKVTEKGKDVELRCDPISGHTALYWYRQSLGQGLEFLIYFQGNSAPDKSGLPSDRFSAERTGGSVSTLTIQRTQQEDSAVYLCASSLGRGLETQYFGPGTRLLVL.

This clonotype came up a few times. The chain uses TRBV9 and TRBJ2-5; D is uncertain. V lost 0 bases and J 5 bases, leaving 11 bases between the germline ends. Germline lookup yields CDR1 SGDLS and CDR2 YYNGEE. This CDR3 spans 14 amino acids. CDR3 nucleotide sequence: TGTGCCAGCAGCGTAGATAAAGGCCAGGAGACCCAGTACTTC. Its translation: CASSVDKGQETQYF. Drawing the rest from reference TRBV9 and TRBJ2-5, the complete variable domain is DSGVTQTPKHLITATGQRVTLRCSPRSGDLSVYWYQQSLDQGLQFLIQYYNGEERAKGNILERFSAQQFPDLHSELNLSSLELGDSALYFCASSVDKGQETQYFGPGTRLLVL.

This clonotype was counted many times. CDR3 in DNA: TGTGCCAGCAGTGGGACGACCAATGGGCGGTACTTC. This translates into CASSGTTNGRYF. The gene calls are TRBV12-3 or TRBV12-4 and TRBJ2-5; D may correspond to TRBD1 or TRBD2 (5 bases each). Trimming left V 5 bases short and J 13 bases short, with 17 bases between. CDR3 length equals 12 residues.

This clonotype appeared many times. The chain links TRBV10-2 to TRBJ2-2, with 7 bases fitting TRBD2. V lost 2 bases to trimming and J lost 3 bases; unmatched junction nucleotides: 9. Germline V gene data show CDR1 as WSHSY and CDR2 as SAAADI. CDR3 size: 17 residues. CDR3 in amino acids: CASSERAGSLYTGELFF. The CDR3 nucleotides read TGCGCCAGCAGTGAGCGAGCGGGGTCTCTGTACACCGGGGAGCTGTTTTTT.

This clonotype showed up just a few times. CDR3 amino acids: CASSLGEDRRAFF. The CDR3 DNA is TGCGCCAGCAGTCTAGGGGAGGATAGGCGCGCTTTCTTT. The chain uses TRBV5-1 and TRBJ1-1; tentatively, D is TRBD1 (5 bases). This CDR3 is 13 amino acids long. Germline V gene sequence: CDR1 SGHRS, CDR2 YFSETQ. The germline V and J ends were trimmed by 5 bases and 11 bases, with 19 bases remaining between them.

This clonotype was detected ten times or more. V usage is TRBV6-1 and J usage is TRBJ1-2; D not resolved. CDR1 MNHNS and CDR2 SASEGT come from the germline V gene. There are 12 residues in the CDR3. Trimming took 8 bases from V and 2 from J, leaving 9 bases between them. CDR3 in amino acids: CASWGKNYGYTF. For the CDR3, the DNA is TGTGCCAGCTGGGGAAAAAACTATGGCTACACCTTC.

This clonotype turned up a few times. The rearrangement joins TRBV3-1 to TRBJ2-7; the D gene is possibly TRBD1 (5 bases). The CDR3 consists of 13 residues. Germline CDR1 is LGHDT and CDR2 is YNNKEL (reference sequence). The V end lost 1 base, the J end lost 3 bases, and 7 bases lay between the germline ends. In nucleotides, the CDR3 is TGTGCCAGCAGCCAAGGCACAGGCTACGAGCAGTACTTC. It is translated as CASSQGTGYEQYF.

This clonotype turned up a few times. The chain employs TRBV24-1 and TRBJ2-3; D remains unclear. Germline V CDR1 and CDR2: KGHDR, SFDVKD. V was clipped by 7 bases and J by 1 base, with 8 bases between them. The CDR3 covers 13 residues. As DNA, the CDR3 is TGTGCCACCAGCCGCCCCGGCACAGATACGCAGTATTTT. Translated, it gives CATSRPGTDTQYF.

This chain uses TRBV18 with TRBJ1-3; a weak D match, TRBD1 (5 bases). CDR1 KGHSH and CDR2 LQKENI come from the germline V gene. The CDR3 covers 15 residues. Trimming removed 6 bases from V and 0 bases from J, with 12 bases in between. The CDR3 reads CASSAPQGSGNTIYF. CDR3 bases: TGTGCCAGCTCGGCCCCCCAGGGCTCTGGAAACACCATATATTTT.

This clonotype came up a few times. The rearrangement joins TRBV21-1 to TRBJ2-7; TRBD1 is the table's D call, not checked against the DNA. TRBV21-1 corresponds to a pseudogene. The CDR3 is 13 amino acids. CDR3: CATPGQPWSEQYF. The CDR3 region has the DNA TGTGCCACCCCGGGACAGCCTTGGAGCGAGCAGTACTTC.

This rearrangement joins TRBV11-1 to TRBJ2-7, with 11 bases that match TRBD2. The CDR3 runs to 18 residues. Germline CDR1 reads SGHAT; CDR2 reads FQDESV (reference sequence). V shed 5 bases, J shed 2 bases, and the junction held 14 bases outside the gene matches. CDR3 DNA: TGTGCCAGCAGCAACCAAAGCCCTACTAGCGGGAGACCCTACGAGCAGTACTTC. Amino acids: CASSNQSPTSGRPYEQYF. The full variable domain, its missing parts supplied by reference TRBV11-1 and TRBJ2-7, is EAEVAQSPRYKITEKSQAVAFWCDPISGHATLYWYRQILGQGPELLVQFQDESVVDDSQLPKDRFSAERLKGVDSTLKIQPAELGDSAMYLCASSNQSPTSGRPYEQYFGPGTRLTVT.

The CDR3 protein is CASSRQGYGGDTQYF. Here the CDR3 DNA reads TGTGCCAGCAGCCGTCAGGGGTATGGGGGAGATACGCAGTATTTT. J is TRBJ2-3 and V is TRBV27, with D perhaps TRBD1 (6 bases). Germline V gene lookup returns CDR1 MNHEY and CDR2 SMNVEV (reference sequence). The CDR3 length is 15 residues. Trimming took off 6 bases at V and 5 bases at J, with 18 bases between the two ends.

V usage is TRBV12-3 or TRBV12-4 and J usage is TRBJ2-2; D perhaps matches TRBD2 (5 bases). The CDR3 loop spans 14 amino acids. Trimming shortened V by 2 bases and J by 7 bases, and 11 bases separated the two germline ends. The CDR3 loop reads CASSLSAGIGELFF. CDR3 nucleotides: TGTGCCAGCAGTTTATCGGCGGGTATCGGGGAGCTGTTTTTT.

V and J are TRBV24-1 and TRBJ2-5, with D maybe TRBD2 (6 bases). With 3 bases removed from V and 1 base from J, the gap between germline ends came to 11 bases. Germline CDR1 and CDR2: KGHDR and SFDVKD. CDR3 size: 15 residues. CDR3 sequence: CATSDPRELQETQYF. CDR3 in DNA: TGTGCCACCAGTGATCCCCGGGAGCTCCAAGAGACCCAGTACTTC.

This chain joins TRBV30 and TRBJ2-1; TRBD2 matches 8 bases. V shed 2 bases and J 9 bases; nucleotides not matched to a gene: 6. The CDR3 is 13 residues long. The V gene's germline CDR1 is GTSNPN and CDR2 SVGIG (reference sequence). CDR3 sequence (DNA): TGTGCCTGGAGTACGGGGGGGTTCGGTGAGCAGTTCTTC. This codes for CAWSTGGFGEQFF.

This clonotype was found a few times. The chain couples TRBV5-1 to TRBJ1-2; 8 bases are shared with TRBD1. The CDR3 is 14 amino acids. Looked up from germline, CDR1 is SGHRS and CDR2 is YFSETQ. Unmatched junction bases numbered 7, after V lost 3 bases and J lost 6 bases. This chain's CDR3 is CASSWGDRSDGYTF. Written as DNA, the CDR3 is TGCGCCAGCAGCTGGGGGGACAGGTCTGATGGCTACACCTTC.

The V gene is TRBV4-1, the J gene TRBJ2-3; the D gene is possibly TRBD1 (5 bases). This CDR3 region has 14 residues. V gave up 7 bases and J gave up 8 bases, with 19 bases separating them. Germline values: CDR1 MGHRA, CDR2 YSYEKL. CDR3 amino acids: CASNEQELSGTQYF. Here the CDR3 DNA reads TGCGCCAGCAACGAACAGGAACTCTCCGGTACGCAGTATTTT.

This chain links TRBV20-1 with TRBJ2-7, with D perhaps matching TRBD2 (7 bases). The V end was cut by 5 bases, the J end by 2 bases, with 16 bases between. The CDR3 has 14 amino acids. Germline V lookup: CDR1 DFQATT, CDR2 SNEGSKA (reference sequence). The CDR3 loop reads CSAPGEGVTYEQYF. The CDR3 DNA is TGCAGTGCTCCCGGGGAGGGGGTCACCTACGAGCAGTACTTC.

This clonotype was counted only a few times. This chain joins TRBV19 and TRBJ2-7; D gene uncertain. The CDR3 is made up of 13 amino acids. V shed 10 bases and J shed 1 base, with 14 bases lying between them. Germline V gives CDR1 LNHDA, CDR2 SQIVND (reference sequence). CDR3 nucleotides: TGTGCCACCCAACCTACGGGTTCCTACGAGCAGTACTTC. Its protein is CATQPTGSYEQYF.

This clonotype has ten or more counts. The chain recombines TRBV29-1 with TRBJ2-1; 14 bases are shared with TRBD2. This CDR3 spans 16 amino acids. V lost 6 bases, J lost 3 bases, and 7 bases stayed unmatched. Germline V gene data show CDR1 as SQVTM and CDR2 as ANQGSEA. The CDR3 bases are TGCAGCGTCTCCGCCGGACTAGCGGGAGGCTACAATGAGCAGTTCTTC. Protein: CSVSAGLAGGYNEQFF.

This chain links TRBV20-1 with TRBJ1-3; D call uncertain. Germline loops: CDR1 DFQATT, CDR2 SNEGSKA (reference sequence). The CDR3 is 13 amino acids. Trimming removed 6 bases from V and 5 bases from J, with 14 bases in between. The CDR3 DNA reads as TGCAGTGCCAGATATGGGGATCGAAACACCATATATTTT. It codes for CSARYGDRNTIYF.

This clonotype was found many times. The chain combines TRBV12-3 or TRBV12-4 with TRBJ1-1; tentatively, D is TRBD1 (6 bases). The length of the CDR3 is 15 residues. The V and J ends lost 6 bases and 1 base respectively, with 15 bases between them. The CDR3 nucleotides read TGTGCCAGCAGACGGGGGCCCAGCCGGAACACTGAAGCTTTCTTT. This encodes CASRRGPSRNTEAFF.

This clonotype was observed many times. This chain's CDR3 is CASNSGGQVTEAFF. CDR3 nucleotide sequence: TGTGCCAGCAACTCGGGGGGACAGGTCACTGAAGCTTTCTTT. The V call is TRBV7-9, the J call TRBJ1-1; 8 bases align to TRBD1. Germline CDR1 and CDR2: SEHNR and FQNEAQ (reference sequence). This CDR3 contains 14 residues. Trimming at V came to 7 bases and at J to 4 bases, leaving 8 bases not matched to a gene.